This T cell receptor beta chain is from a study of shared T cell receptors in the human thymus. Germline V CDR1 and CDR2: SGHKS, YYEKEE (reference sequence). The CDR3 consists of 14 residues. V lost 6 bases, J lost 2 bases, and 14 bases lay in between. Method: immunoSEQ multiplex PCR; TCRdb's copy keeps in-frame clones and lacks some. The data show about 710,000 clones, around 87% seen once. These data were also reused for a study on human thymus T cells.

The rearrangement uses TRBV5-5 and TRBJ1-1; tentatively, D is TRBD1 (6 bases). The sequenced material came from thymocytes. This receptor was taken from a boy under two years old with a congenital heart defect. For the CDR3, the DNA is TGTGCCAGCACCTCAGGGGAGTTAAACACTGAAGCTTTCTTT. This translates into CASTSGELNTEAFF.